This T cell receptor beta chain was sequenced for a study of CXCR3-negative and CXCR3-positive naive CD8 T cells. General study findings and limits: A higher hydrophobicity marked the TRB CDR3s of CXCR3-positive naive cells versus CXCR3-negative naive cells. High diversity, comparable across both naive subsets, contrasted with much lower diversity in memory CD8+ cells.

On this clonotype: Its antigen remains unidentified.

The length of the CDR3 is 16 residues. From germline, CDR1 is SGHTA and CDR2 FQGNSA. UMI-labeled TRB cDNA libraries were prepared by 5' RACE. From the 5' RACE reads, TCRdb lists one entry per CDR3 protein and no DNA. The sample table includes tens of thousands of distinct CDR3 sequences. Each CD8+ T cell subset was sorted in triplicate, approximately 300,000 cells each. A CD45RO-CCR7+CD27+CD95- phenotype identified naive CD8+ T cells. This sequence joins TRBV7-2 and TRBJ2-1; TCRdb returns TRBD2, unconfirmable since there is no DNA. This TCR was recovered from a human donor in good health. Some clones in this sample may be carry-over from other donors' samples. Sequenced material: naive CXCR3- CD8+ T cells from blood. The subset was: CD45RO-CCR7+CD27+CD95- naive CD8+ T cells lacking CXCR3 (TNR3-). This chain's CDR3 is CASSIERAPGNNEQFF.